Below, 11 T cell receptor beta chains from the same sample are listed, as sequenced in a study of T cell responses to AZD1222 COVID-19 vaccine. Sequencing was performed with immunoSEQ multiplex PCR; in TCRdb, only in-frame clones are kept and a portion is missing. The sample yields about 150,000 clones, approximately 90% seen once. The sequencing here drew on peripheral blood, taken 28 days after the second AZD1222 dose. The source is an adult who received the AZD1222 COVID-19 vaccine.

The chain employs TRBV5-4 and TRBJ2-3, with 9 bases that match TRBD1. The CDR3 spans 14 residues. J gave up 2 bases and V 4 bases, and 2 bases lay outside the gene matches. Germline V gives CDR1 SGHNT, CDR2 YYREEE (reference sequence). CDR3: CASSRDRATDTQYF. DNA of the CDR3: TGTGCCAGCAGCCGGGACAGGGCCACAGATACGCAGTATTTT.

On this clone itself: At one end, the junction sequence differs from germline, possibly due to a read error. The CDR3 loop reads CASSNLAGGSLNAGELFF. The CDR3 DNA reads as TGTGCCAGCAGCAACCTAGCGGGGGGTTCTCTGAACGCCGGGGAGCTGTTTTTT. J is TRBJ2-2 and V is TRBV11-2; 11 bases are a match to TRBD2. The CDR3 consists of 18 residues. The germline gives CDR1 SGHAT, CDR2 FQNNGV.

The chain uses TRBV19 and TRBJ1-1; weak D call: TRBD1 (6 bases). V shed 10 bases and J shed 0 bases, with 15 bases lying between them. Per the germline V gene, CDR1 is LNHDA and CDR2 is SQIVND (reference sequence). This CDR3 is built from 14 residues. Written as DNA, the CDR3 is TGTGCCACCTCCGGGGGGCCCCTGAACACTGAAGCTTTCTTT. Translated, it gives CATSGGPLNTEAFF. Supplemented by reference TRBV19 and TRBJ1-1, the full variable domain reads DGGITQSPKYLFRKEGQNVTLSCEQNLNHDAMYWYRQDPGQGLRLIYYSQIVNDFQKGDIAEGYSVSREKKESFPLTVTSAQKNPTAFYLCATSGGPLNTEAFFGQGTRLTVV.

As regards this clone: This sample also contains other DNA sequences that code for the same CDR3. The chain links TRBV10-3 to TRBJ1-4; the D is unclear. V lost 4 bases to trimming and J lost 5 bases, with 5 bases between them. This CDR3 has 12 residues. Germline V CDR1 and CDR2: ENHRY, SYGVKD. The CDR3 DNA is TGTGCCATCAGTGGCGGGAATGAAAAACTGTTTTTT. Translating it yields CAISGGNEKLFF.

CDR3: CASSQETVQTKNIQYF. CDR3 nucleotides: TGTGCCAGCAGCCAAGAGACGGTCCAAACCAAAAACATTCAGTACTTC. The chain is built from TRBV3-1 (or the pseudogene TRBV3-2) and TRBJ2-4, with D unclear. With 0 bases removed from V and 2 bases from J, the gap between germline ends came to 11 bases. The germline CDR1 and CDR2 sequences are LGHDT and YNNKEL (reference sequence). This CDR3 is 16 amino acids long.

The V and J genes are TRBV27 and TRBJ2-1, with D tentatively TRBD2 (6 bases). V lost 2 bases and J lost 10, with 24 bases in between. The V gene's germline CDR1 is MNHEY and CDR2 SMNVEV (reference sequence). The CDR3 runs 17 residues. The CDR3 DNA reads TGTGCCAGCAGTTTAGGTCGGGGCGGGAAGACCCACCGGGAGCAGTTCTTC. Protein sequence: CASSLGRGGKTHREQFF.

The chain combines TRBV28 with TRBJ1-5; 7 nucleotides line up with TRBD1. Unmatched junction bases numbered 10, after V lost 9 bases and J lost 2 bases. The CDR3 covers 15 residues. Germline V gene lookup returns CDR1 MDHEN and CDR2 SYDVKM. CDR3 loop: CASQEGAPGNQPQHF. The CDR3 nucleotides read TGTGCCAGTCAGGAGGGGGCGCCCGGCAATCAGCCCCAGCATTTT.

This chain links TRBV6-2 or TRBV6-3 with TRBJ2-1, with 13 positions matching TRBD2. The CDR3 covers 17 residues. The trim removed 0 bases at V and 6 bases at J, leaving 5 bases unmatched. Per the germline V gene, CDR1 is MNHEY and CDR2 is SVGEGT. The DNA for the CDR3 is TGTGCCAGCAGTTACTCGTTAGGACTAGCGGGGGCCAATGAGCAGTTCTTC. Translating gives CASSYSLGLAGANEQFF.

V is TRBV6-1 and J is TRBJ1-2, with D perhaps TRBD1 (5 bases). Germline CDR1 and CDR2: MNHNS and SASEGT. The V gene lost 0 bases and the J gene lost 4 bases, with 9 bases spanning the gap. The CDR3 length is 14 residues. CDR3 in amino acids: CASSEAGGSYGYTF. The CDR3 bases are TGTGCCAGCAGTGAAGCGGGGGGAAGCTATGGCTACACCTTC.

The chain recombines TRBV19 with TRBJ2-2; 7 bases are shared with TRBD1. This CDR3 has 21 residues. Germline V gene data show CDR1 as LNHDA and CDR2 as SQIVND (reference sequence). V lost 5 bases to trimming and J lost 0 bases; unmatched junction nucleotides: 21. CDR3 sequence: CASSRPSGIGDRRSNTGELFF. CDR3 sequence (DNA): TGTGCCAGTAGTCGCCCCTCCGGAATCGGGGACAGACGTTCGAACACCGGGGAGCTGTTTTTT.

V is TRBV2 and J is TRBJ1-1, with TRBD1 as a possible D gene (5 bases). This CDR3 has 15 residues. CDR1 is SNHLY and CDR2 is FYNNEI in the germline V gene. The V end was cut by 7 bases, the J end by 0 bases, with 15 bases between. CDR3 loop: CASTHGGGMNTEAFF. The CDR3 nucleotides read TGTGCCAGCACCCATGGGGGGGGTATGAACACTGAAGCTTTCTTT.